This TCR beta chain was identified in a study of CD8+CD57+ T cells in acquired aplastic anemia. As for this clonotype: What it binds is unknown.

The germline gives CDR1 SNHLY, CDR2 FYNNEI. Trimming left V 7 bases short and J 0 bases short, with 9 bases between. The CDR3 totals 13 residues. Sequencing involved patients with CD8+CD57+ cell expansion previously shown by flow cytometry. Patients were therapy-naive when their blood was sampled. Study-level points and caveats: Patients shared approximately 30 CD8+ CDR3 sequences with controls.

Genomic DNA templated the TCR beta VDJ and CDR3 profiling. TCRdb independently ran MiXCR on the reads; one entry per CDR3 protein. The repertoire consists of 180,000 or so distinct CDR3 sequences, with around half occurring once and the leading ten covering 1.8%. The sequenced sample was sorted CD4+, CD8+, or CD8+CD57+ T cells (not recorded which) from PBMCs. The J gene is TRBJ1-1, the V gene TRBV2; no clear D. The clonotype originates from a human donor with aplastic anemia. The CDR3 coding sequence is TGTGCCAGCACTCCAGCTTTGAACACTGAAGCTTTCTTT. It specifies CASTPALNTEAFF.